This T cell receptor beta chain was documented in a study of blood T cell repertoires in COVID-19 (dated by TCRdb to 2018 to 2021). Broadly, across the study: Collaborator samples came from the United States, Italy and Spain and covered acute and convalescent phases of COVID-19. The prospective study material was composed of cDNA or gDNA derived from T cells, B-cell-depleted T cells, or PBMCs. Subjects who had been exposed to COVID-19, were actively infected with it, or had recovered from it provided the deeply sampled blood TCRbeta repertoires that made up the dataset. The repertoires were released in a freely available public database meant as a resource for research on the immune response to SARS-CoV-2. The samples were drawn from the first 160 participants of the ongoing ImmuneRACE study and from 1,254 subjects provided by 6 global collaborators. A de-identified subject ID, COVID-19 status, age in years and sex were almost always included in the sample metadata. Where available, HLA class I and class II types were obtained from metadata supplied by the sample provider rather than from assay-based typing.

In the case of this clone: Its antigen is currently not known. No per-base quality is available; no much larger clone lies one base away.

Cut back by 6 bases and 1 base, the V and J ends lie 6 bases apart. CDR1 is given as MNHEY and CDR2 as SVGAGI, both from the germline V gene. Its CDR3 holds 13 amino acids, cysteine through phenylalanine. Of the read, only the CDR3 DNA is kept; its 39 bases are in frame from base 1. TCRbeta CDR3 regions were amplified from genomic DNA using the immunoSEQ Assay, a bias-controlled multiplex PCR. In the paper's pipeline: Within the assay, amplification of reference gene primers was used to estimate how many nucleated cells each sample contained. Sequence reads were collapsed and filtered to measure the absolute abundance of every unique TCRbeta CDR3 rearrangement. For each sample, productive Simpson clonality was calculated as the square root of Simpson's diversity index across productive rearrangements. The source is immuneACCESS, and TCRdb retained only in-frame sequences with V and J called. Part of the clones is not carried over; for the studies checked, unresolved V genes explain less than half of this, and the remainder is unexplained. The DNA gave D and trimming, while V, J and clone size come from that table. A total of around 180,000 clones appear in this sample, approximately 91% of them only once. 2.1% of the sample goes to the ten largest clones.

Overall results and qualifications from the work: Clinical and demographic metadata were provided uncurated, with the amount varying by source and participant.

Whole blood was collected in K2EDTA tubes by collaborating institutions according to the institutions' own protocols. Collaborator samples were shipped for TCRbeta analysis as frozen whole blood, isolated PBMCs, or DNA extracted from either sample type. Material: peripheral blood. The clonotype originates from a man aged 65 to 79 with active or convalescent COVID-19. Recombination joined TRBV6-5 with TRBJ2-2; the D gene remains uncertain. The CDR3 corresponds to CASRTRNTGELFF. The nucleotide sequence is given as TGTGCCAGCAGAACGAGGAACACCGGGGAGCTGTTTTTT.